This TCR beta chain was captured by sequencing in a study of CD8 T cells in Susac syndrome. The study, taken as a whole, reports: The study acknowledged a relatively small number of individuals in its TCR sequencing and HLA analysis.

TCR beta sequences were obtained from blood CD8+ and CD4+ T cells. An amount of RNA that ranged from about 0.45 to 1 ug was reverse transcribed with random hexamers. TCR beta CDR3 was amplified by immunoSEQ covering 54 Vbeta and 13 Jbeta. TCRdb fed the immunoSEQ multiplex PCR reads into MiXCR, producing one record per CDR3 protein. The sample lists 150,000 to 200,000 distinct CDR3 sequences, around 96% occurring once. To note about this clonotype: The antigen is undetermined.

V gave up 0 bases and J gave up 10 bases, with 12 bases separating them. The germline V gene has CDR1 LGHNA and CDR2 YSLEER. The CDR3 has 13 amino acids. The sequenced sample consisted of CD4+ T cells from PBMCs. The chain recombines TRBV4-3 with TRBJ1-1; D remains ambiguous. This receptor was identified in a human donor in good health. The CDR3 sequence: CASSQDLGWGAFF. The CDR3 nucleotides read TGCGCCAGCAGCCAAGATTTGGGTTGGGGAGCTTTCTTT.